The clone carrying this TCR beta chain was detected only a few times. The antigen is not known. Profiled with immunoSEQ multiplex PCR; TCRdb holds only in-frame clones, not every one. Altogether some 140,000 clones are present, approximately 80% being singletons, with the ten largest covering over 4%. Germline V CDR1 and CDR2: SGHDN, FVKESK. The CDR3 runs 15 residues. Trimming took off 4 bases at V and 7 bases at J, with 17 bases between the two ends. This entry belongs to a study of T cell responses to AZD1222 COVID-19 vaccine. Study-wide results and limits: Females outnumbered males among donors, who were mostly white British; clonal diversity was possibly underestimated. Spike as a whole was targeted by vaccine-associated CD4 TCRs, dominant at 160-218 and 743-854.

The receptor's source is an adult in good health. V gene TRBV14 combines with J gene TRBJ2-1, with D uncertain. Specimen: peripheral blood, collected on day 0 of AZD1222 vaccination. DNA of the CDR3: TGTGCCAGCAGCCTTACTATGACGGCCGGGAATGAGCAGTTCTTC. The encoded protein is CASSLTMTAGNEQFF.